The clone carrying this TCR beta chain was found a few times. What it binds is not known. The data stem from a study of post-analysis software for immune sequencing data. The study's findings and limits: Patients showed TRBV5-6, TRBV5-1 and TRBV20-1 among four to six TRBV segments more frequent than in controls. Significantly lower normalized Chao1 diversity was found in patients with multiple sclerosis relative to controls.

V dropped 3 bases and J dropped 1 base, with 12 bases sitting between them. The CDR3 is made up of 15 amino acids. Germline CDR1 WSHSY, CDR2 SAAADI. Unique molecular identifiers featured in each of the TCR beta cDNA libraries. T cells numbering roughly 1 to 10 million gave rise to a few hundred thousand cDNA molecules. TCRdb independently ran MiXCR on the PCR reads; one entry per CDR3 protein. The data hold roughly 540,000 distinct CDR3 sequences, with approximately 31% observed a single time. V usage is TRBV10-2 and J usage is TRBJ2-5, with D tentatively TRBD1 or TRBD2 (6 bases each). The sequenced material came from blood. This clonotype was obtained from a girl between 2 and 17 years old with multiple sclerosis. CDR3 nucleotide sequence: TGCGCCAGCAGTGAACCGACGGGGGCCCAAGAGACCCAGTACTTC. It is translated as CASSEPTGAQETQYF.